This TCR beta chain was captured in a study of shared clonotypes between healthy human individuals. Adult Caucasians living in Nashville, Tennessee made up all of the donors. The assay was carried out at the deep level. Libraries were prepared by immunoSEQ multiplex PCR; TCRdb keeps only in-frame clonotypes and omits some of them. The sample lists over 1.5 million clones, under 99% occurring once. The sequencing sample was made of naive CD4+ T cells sorted from blood. Indicated subset: CD45RA+ positively selected. This receptor was obtained from a man aged 25 to 40 in good health.

CDR3 in DNA: TGTGCCAGCAGTGAAGAGATCAGGGGCTACGAGCAGTACTTC. Translated, it gives CASSEEIRGYEQYF. This rearrangement joins TRBV2 to TRBJ2-7, with a tentative D call TRBD1 (6 bases). V was shortened by 1 base and J by 3 bases, with 10 bases between the two germline ends. Per germline, CDR1 SNHLY and CDR2 FYNNEI. The CDR3 is made up of 14 amino acids. The variable domain in full, completed from reference TRBV2 and TRBJ2-7, reads EPEVTQTPSHQVTQMGQEVILRCVPISNHLYFYWYRQILGQKVEFLVSFYNNEISEKSEIFDDQFSVERPDGSNFTLKIRSTKLEDSAMYFCASSEEIRGYEQYFGPGTRLTVT.